The T cell receptor (beta chain) described here comes from a study of CD8+ T cells in alopecia areata. Overall study context: Oral tofacitinib (5 to 10 mg twice daily) was administered to treated patients. Scoring of treated patients' severity used the percentage of affected scalp area.

Following RNA extraction, reverse transcription yielded cDNA that acted as the sequencing template. Measured with immunoSEQ multiplex PCR; TCRdb has only the in-frame clones, and not every one. The sample records some 170,000 clones, roughly 60% being singletons. Broader study findings: Scalp sample data also include resident alphabeta T cells from normal skin.

As for treatment: oral pan-JAK inhibitor, 5-10 mg twice daily. A note on this clone: Its antigen is currently unknown.

Trimming removed 1 base from V and 5 bases from J, with 14 bases in between. This CDR3 has 15 residues. Germline V CDR1 and CDR2: SSHAT, FNYEAQ (reference sequence). This clonotype was obtained from a human donor with alopecia areata. The rearrangement uses TRBV7-7 and TRBJ2-5; tentatively, D is TRBD2 (6 bases). The material was CD4+ T cells sorted from blood, obtained at approximately week 60, from a patient treated with tofacitinib. CDR3 residues: CASSLVGVAGETQYF. CDR3 nucleotide sequence: TGTGCCAGCAGCTTAGTCGGGGTTGCGGGGGAGACCCAGTACTTC.